The 20 T cell receptor beta chains in this list originate from one sample, sequenced in a study of cytomegalovirus exposure and HLA in healthy donors. This PCR relied on a set of 60 Vbeta primers and 13 Jbeta primers. TCRdb's table, derived via immunoSEQ multiplex PCR, lists solely in-frame clones and lacks some. The sample includes approximately 61,000 clones, more than 60% seen only once; the top ten take roughly 51%. The sequencing sample was made of PBMCs. The receptors were gathered from a man aged 50-59 years in good health and CMV-seropositive.

This clone was recorded only once. The junction departs from germline at one end; a sequencing error may be responsible. In DNA form, the CDR3 reads TGTTCCAGCAGCTATGGGACAGTTTCCTTC. This gives the protein CSSSYGTVSF. This sequence joins TRBV7-9 and TRBJ1-2; the match to TRBD1 covers 7 bases. The CDR3 contains 10 residues. Germline CDR1 and CDR2: SEHNR and FQNEAQ (reference sequence).

The rearrangement joins TRBV7-2 to TRBJ1-2, with D perhaps TRBD1 (6 bases). Trimming pared 1 base from V and 5 bases from J, leaving 8 bases between. CDR1 SGHTA and CDR2 FQGNSA come from the germline V gene. CDR3 length equals 13 residues. The CDR3 sequence is CASSLGQVYGYTF. The CDR3 DNA reads as TGTGCCAGCAGCTTAGGACAGGTGTATGGCTACACCTTC.

This clone was counted between two and nine times. This sequence joins TRBV10-3 and TRBJ2-3; 11 positions match TRBD1. The CDR3 extends over 14 amino acids. The germline V gene encodes CDR1 ENHRY and CDR2 SYGVKD. V lost 10 bases, J lost 3 bases, and 6 bases stayed unmatched. CDR3 residues: CATAGTGGTDTQYF. CDR3 bases: TGTGCCACCGCCGGGACAGGGGGAACAGATACGCAGTATTTT.

The gene calls are TRBV4-3 and TRBJ2-5; 7 bases line up with TRBD1. The ends lost 2 bases at V and 1 base at J; junction bases unmatched: 7. CDR1 LGHNA and CDR2 YSLEER come from the germline V gene. The CDR3 spans 16 residues. The CDR3 DNA sequence: TGCGCCAGCAGCCAATTGACAGGGAACCCCCAAGAGACCCAGTACTTC. It encodes CASSQLTGNPQETQYF.

J is TRBJ1-5 and V is TRBV10-2; D unresolved. V shed 4 bases and J shed 7 bases, with 11 bases lying between them. The germline gives CDR1 WSHSY, CDR2 SAAADI. This CDR3 has 13 residues. The CDR3 is CASSVAGGQPQHF. CDR3 coding DNA: TGCGCCAGCAGTGTGGCGGGCGGGCAGCCCCAGCATTTT.

This chain uses TRBV28 with TRBJ2-7; TRBD2 is a possible D gene (6 bases). CDR1 is MDHEN, CDR2 SYDVKM, per germline. The CDR3 is 15 residues long. Trimming pared 3 bases from V and 4 bases from J, leaving 16 bases between. CDR3: CASSLRDLRGYEQYF. CDR3 nucleotides: TGTGCCAGCAGTTTGCGGGACCTTCGGGGTTACGAGCAGTACTTC.

The genes are TRBV28 and TRBJ1-2; 7 bases are a match to TRBD1. CDR3 length: 13 amino acids. Germline V gives CDR1 MDHEN, CDR2 SYDVKM. Trimming removed 5 bases from V and 8 bases from J; junction bases left unmatched: 8. In nucleotides, the CDR3 is TGTGCCAGCAGTCCCCGACAGGGCCGGGGCTACACCTTC. Translated: CASSPRQGRGYTF.

J is TRBJ2-5 and V is TRBV7-2, with a weak D call TRBD1 (6 bases). Trimming removed 5 bases at V and 2 bases at J, with 15 bases between. CDR1 and CDR2 (germline): SGHTA, FQGNSA. CDR3 size: 15 residues. The CDR3 DNA is TGTGCCAGCAGCCCACAAGCGACAGGACAAGAGACCCAGTACTTC. Translated, it gives CASSPQATGQETQYF. The full variable domain, completed using reference TRBV7-2 and TRBJ2-5, is GAGVSQSPSNKVTEKGKDVELRCDPISGHTALYWYRQSLGQGLEFLIYFQGNSAPDKSGLPSDRFSAERTGGSVSTLTIQRTQQEDSAVYLCASSPQATGQETQYFGPGTRLLVL.

The rearrangement links TRBV29-1 to TRBJ2-7; possible D gene TRBD1, 7 bases. The germline V gene has CDR1 SQVTM and CDR2 ANQGSEA. V lost 7 bases to trimming and J lost 0 bases, with 19 bases between them. The CDR3 totals 15 residues. The CDR3 here is CSAQGGAGTSYEQYF. The DNA for the CDR3 is TGCAGCGCCCAGGGGGGTGCAGGGACCTCCTACGAGCAGTACTTC.

This clone was counted only a few times. This chain links TRBV30 with TRBJ2-5; D may be TRBD2 (5 bases). The CDR3 length is 13 residues. The germline V and J ends were trimmed by 4 bases and 7 bases, with 16 bases remaining between them. In germline, CDR1 is GTSNPN, CDR2 SVGIG (reference sequence). CDR3 coding DNA: TGTGCCTGGACCCCGGCCACAAGCGGGACCCAGTACTTC. The encoded protein is CAWTPATSGTQYF.

This chain links TRBV29-1 with TRBJ2-2, with TRBD2 as a possible D gene (6 bases). This CDR3 has 13 amino acids. CDR1 SQVTM and CDR2 ANQGSEA come from the germline V gene. V was clipped by 6 bases and J by 1 base, with 9 bases between them. This chain's CDR3 is CSVPGRNTGELFF. CDR3 in DNA: TGCAGCGTCCCCGGGAGGAACACCGGGGAGCTGTTTTTT.

This clone was counted a few times. The chain has TRBV28 and TRBJ2-5; TRBD1 is a possible D gene (6 bases). Per germline, CDR1 MDHEN and CDR2 SYDVKM. The CDR3 covers 13 residues. V was pared by 6 bases and J by 4 bases, with 12 bases between. The CDR3 region is CASRAQGRETQYF. CDR3 sequence (DNA): TGTGCCAGCAGAGCTCAGGGGAGAGAGACCCAGTACTTC.

J is TRBJ2-7 and V is TRBV5-4; the match to TRBD2 covers 7 bases. The V segment lost 4 bases and the J segment 4 bases; nucleotides outside the gene matches: 8. The CDR3 extends over 14 amino acids. Germline lookup yields CDR1 SGHNT and CDR2 YYREEE (reference sequence). The CDR3 here is CASSLPSGAYEQYF. CDR3 DNA: TGTGCCAGCAGCCTACCCAGCGGGGCTTACGAGCAGTACTTC.

The rearrangement joins TRBV7-2 to TRBJ2-4; 10 bases fit TRBD2. CDR3 length equals 21 residues. CDR1 SGHTA and CDR2 FQGNSA come from the germline V gene. Trimming cost V 0 bases and J 3 bases; bases outside gene matches: 17. CDR3: CASSLALTRAGVAGGKNIQYF. CDR3 DNA: TGTGCCAGCAGCTTAGCACTCACCCGAGCCGGGGTAGCGGGGGGCAAAAACATTCAGTACTTC.

The CDR3 here is CASSHRDPLSYEQYF. The DNA for the CDR3 is TGTGCCAGCAGTCACAGGGATCCACTCTCCTACGAGCAGTACTTC. This chain uses TRBV6-6 with TRBJ2-7; D is perhaps TRBD1 (6 bases). Germline V gene sequence: CDR1 MNHNY, CDR2 SVGAGI (reference sequence). The CDR3 spans 15 residues. V lost 5 bases, J lost 0 bases, and 14 bases lay in between.

The chain is built from TRBV7-9 and TRBJ2-1, with TRBD2 matching over 12 bases. V lost 3 bases, J lost 8 bases, and 11 bases stayed unmatched. The germline V gene has CDR1 SEHNR and CDR2 FQNEAQ (reference sequence). This CDR3 has 17 amino acids. CDR3 in amino acids: CASSFSTSGGPGDEQFF. DNA for the CDR3: TGTGCCAGCAGCTTTAGTACTAGCGGGGGGCCGGGGGATGAGCAGTTCTTC.

This clone showed up just a few times. The chain carries TRBV18 and TRBJ2-3, with 8 positions matching TRBD2. In germline, CDR1 is KGHSH, CDR2 LQKENI. V lost 1 base, J lost 2 bases, and 2 bases stayed unmatched. The CDR3 sequence is 15 residues long. The CDR3 coding sequence is TGTGCCAGCTCACCACGGCGGGGGGACACAGATACGCAGTATTTT. It encodes CASSPRRGDTDTQYF.

The chain carries TRBV6-5 and TRBJ2-7; TRBD2 aligns across 10 bases. After removal of 5 bases from V and 2 bases from J, the junction contained 6 bases not matched to a gene. Germline assignment: CDR1 MNHEY and CDR2 SVGAGI. This CDR3 is built from 15 residues. Written as DNA, the CDR3 is TGTGCCAGCAGTCAGGGGACTAGCGTCCCCTACGAGCAGTACTTC. Translated, it gives CASSQGTSVPYEQYF.

The chain uses TRBV18 and TRBJ2-7, with 10 bases that match TRBD1. This CDR3 spans 17 amino acids. The J segment lost 2 bases and the V segment lost 3 bases, leaving 10 bases of the junction unmatched. Germline V gene sequence: CDR1 KGHSH, CDR2 LQKENI. The CDR3 loop is CASSPGTGAGLTYEQYF. The CDR3 DNA reads TGTGCCAGCTCACCGGGGACAGGGGCGGGACTCACCTACGAGCAGTACTTC.

The V gene is TRBV7-2, the J gene TRBJ1-1; D possibly corresponds to TRBD1 (5 bases). V was clipped by 2 bases and J by 10 bases, with 11 bases between them. This CDR3 has 12 amino acids. Germline V gene sequence: CDR1 SGHTA, CDR2 FQGNSA. This CDR3 is CASSLSWGTAFF. Written as DNA, the CDR3 is TGTGCCAGCAGCTTATCCTGGGGCACAGCTTTCTTT.